The 11 T cell receptor beta chains reported below all come from one sample, sequenced in a study of T cell repertoires in cytomegalovirus infection. MiXCR, applied by TCRdb to the reads, yields one record per CDR3 protein. The data show 250,000 to 300,000 distinct CDR3 sequences, about 26% seen once. Material: PBMCs. Receptors originate from a human donor in good health (CMV status not recorded). Some clones in this sample may be carry-over from other donors' samples.

The chain couples TRBV29-1 to TRBJ2-7; no definite D call. The germline V gene has CDR1 SQVTM and CDR2 ANQGSEA. Trimming removed 5 bases at V and 7 bases at J, with 21 bases between. This CDR3 has 14 amino acids. The CDR3 region is CSVQRIGLGMEQYF. In nucleotides, the CDR3 is TGCAGCGTTCAACGGATTGGTTTAGGAATGGAGCAGTACTTC.

This clonotype was detected many times. The rearrangement links TRBV7-9 to TRBJ1-2; 9 nucleotides align to TRBD1. CDR3 length equals 13 residues. V was clipped by 5 bases and J by 6 bases; unmatched bases: 4. Germline V gene sequence: CDR1 SEHNR, CDR2 FQNEAQ (reference sequence). CDR3 in DNA: TGTGCCAGCAGCACCGGGACAGGGAATGGCTACACCTTC. Protein: CASSTGTGNGYTF.

As for this clonotype: No conserved phenylalanine or tryptophan is present at the end of the CDR3, so a read error is the likely explanation. The CDR3 region has the DNA TGTGCCAGCAAGCCCCTCTCGGGACTCCCAGGCTACGAGCAGTACTCC. It specifies CASKPLSGLPGYEQYS. The rearrangement joins TRBV6-2 or TRBV6-3 to TRBJ2-7; D may be TRBD2 (6 bases). The V end lost 7 bases, the J end lost 3 bases, and 22 bases lay between the germline ends. This CDR3 is built from 16 residues. The germline gives CDR1 MNHEY, CDR2 SVGEGT.

This clonotype was observed many times. The chain links TRBV7-2 to TRBJ2-7; 13 bases line up with TRBD2. Germline lookup yields CDR1 SGHTA and CDR2 FQGNSA. Unmatched junction bases numbered 2, after V lost 4 bases and J lost 5 bases. The CDR3 runs to 14 residues. This CDR3 is CASSSGLAGDEQYF. The CDR3 region has the DNA TGTGCCAGCAGCTCCGGACTAGCGGGAGACGAGCAGTACTTC. The variable domain in full, with the rest retrieved from reference TRBV7-2 and TRBJ2-7, is GAGVSQSPSNKVTEKGKDVELRCDPISGHTALYWYRQSLGQGLEFLIYFQGNSAPDKSGLPSDRFSAERTGGSVSTLTIQRTQQEDSAVYLCASSSGLAGDEQYFGPGTRLTVT.

This chain joins TRBV7-2 and TRBJ1-4; 11 nucleotides align to TRBD1. This CDR3 region has 14 residues. V lost 5 bases and J lost 14; bases outside the gene matches: 10. The germline V gene has CDR1 SGHTA and CDR2 FQGNSA. CDR3 sequence reads: CASSLRDRGYRLFF. CDR3 bases: TGTGCCAGCAGCCTTAGGGACAGGGGGTACCGGCTGTTTTTT. The full variable domain, with the rest looked up from reference TRBV7-2 and TRBJ1-4, is GAGVSQSPSNKVTEKGKDVELRCDPISGHTALYWYRQSLGQGLEFLIYFQGNSAPDKSGLPSDRFSAERTGGSVSTLTIQRTQQEDSAVYLCASSLRDRGYRLFFGSGTQLSVL.

This clonotype appeared many times. The rearrangement joins TRBV7-2 to TRBJ2-2; unclear D gene. Trimming pared 1 base from V and 5 bases from J, leaving 11 bases between. Germline loops: CDR1 SGHTA, CDR2 FQGNSA. The CDR3 totals 15 residues. The CDR3 DNA reads as TGTGCCAGCAGCTTAGTATCTTCAGTGACCGGGGAGCTGTTTTTT. This gives the protein CASSLVSSVTGELFF.

This clonotype has more than one count but fewer than ten. The rearrangement joins TRBV5-1 to TRBJ2-5; D is ambiguous. Between the trimmed V and J ends, which lost 0 bases and 5 bases, there was a span of 8 bases. CDR1 SGHRS and CDR2 YFSETQ come from the germline V gene. This CDR3 is built from 13 residues. CDR3 residues: CASSLVPRETQYF. The CDR3 coding sequence is TGCGCCAGCAGCTTGGTTCCCCGGGAGACCCAGTACTTC. The variable domain in full, completed from reference TRBV5-1 and TRBJ2-5, reads KAGVTQTPRYLIKTRGQQVTLSCSPISGHRSVSWYQQTPGQGLQFLFEYFSETQRNKGNFPGRFSGRQFSNSRSEMNVSTLELGDSALYLCASSLVPRETQYFGPGTRLLVL.

This chain links TRBV12-3 or TRBV12-4 with TRBJ2-7; 7 bases line up with TRBD2. The CDR3 spans 12 residues. With 4 bases clipped from V and 7 bases from J, the junction kept 4 bases outside the gene matches. CDR3 in DNA: TGTGCCAGCAGTTCTAGCGGAAGGGAGCAGTACGTC. This codes for CASSSSGREQYV.

The chain combines TRBV3-1 with TRBJ2-3; TRBD2 aligns across 10 bases. V was clipped by 4 bases and J by 4 bases; unmatched bases: 8. CDR1 and CDR2 (germline): LGHDT, YNNKEL (reference sequence). The CDR3 sequence is 16 residues long. DNA for the CDR3: TGTGCCAGCAGCCTACAGCGGGGGGGCTCGGCAGATACGCAGTATTTT. Encoded protein: CASSLQRGGSADTQYF.

Points on this clonotype: This clone may be a read error of a much larger clone one base away. The rearrangement uses TRBV12-3 or TRBV12-4 and TRBJ1-3; D gene unclear. The CDR3 totals 17 residues. CDR3 sequence (DNA): TGTGCCGGCAGTACGCCTAGGGAGGCTAGCTCTGGAAACACCATATATTTT. Encoded protein: CAGSTPREASSGNTIYF.

The chain couples TRBV5-1 to TRBJ2-7; the match to TRBD1 covers 10 bases. After removal of 0 bases from V and 1 base from J, the junction contained 4 bases not matched to a gene. The CDR3 contains 16 residues. Germline values: CDR1 SGHRS, CDR2 YFSETQ. The CDR3 sequence is CASSLEMGQGSYEQYF. The CDR3 DNA follows: TGCGCCAGCAGCTTGGAGATGGGACAGGGGTCCTACGAGCAGTACTTC.